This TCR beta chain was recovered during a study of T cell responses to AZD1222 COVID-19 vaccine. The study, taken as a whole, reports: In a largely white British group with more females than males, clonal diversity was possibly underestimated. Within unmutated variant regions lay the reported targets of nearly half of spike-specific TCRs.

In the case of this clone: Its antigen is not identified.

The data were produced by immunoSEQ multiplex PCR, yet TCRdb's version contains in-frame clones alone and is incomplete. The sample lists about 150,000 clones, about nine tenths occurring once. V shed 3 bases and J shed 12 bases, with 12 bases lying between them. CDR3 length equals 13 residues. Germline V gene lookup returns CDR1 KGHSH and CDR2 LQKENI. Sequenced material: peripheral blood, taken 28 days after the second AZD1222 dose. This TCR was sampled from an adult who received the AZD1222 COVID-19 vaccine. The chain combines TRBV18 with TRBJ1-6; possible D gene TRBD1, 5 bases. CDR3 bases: TGTGCCAGCTCACCGAGTGGGGGAGAACCCCTCCACTTT. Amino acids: CASSPSGGEPLHF. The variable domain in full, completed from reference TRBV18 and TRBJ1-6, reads NAGVMQNPRHLVRRRGQEARLRCSPMKGHSHVYWYRQLPEEGLKFMVYLQKENIIDESGMPKERFSAEFPKEGPSILRIQQVVRGDSAAYFCASSPSGGEPLHFGNGTRLTVT.